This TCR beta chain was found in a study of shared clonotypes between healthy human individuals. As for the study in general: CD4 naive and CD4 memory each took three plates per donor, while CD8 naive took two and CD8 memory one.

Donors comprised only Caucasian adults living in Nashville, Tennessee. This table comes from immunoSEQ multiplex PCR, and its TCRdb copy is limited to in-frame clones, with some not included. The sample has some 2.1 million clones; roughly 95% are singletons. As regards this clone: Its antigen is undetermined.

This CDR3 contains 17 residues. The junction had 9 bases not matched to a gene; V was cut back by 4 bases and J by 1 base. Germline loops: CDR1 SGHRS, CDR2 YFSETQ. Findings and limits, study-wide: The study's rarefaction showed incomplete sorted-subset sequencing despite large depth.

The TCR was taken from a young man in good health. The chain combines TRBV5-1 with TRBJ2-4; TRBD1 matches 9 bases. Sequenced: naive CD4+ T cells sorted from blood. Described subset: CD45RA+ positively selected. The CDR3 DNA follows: TGCGCCAGCAGCCCACCGGGACAGGGTTTCGCCAAAAACATTCAGTACTTC. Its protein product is CASSPPGQGFAKNIQYF.